This TCR beta chain was recovered during a study of blood T cell repertoires in COVID-19. This table comes from immunoSEQ multiplex PCR, and its TCRdb copy is limited to in-frame clones, with some not included. The sample yields around 170,000 clones, about 81% seen once. The length of the CDR3 is 16 residues. Trimming removed 0 bases from V and 8 bases from J, with 19 bases in between. Per germline, CDR1 KGHSH and CDR2 LQKENI. Sample: peripheral blood. The TCR was taken from an elderly woman with COVID-19, enrolled during active disease. The chain uses TRBV18 and TRBJ1-2, with TRBD1 as a possible D gene (5 bases). The CDR3 bases are TGTGCCAGCTCACCACCGGGCAGGGATGTTACGAAGGGCTACACCTTC. Protein: CASSPPGRDVTKGYTF.